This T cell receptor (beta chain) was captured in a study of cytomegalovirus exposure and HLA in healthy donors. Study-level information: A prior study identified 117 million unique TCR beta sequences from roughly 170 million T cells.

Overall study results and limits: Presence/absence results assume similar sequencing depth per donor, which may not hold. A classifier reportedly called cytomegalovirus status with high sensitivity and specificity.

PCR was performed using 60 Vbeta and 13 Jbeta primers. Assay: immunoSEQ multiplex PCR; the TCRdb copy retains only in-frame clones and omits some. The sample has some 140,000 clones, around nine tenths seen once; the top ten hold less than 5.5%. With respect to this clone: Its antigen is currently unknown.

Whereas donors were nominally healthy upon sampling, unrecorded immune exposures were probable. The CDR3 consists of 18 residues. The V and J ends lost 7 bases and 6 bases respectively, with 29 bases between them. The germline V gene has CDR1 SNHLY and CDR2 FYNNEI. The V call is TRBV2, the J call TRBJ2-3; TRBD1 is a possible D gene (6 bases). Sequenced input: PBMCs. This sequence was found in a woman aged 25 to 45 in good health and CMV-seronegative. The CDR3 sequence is CASIPLTGGTSERDTQYF. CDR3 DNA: TGTGCCAGCATACCTCTGACAGGCGGAACCTCCGAGAGGGATACGCAGTATTTT.